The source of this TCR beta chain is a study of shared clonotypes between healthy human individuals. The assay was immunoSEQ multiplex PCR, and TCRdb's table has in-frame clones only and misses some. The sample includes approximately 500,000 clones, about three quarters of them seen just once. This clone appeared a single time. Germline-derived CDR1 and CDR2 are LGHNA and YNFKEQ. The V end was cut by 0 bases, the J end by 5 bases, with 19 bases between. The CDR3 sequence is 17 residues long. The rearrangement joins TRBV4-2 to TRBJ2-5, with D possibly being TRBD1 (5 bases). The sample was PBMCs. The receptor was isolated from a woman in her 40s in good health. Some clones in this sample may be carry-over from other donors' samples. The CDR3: CASSQESQALKGETQYF. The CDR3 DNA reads TGTGCCAGCAGCCAAGAGTCGCAGGCTCTTAAGGGGGAGACCCAGTACTTC.